The T cell receptor beta chain described here comes from a study of shared clonotypes between healthy human individuals. Turning to the study itself: There were three CD4 naive, three CD4 memory, two CD8 naive and one CD8 memory plates per donor.

At deep level, the assay was performed. The protocol was immunoSEQ multiplex PCR, while the TCRdb copy is restricted to in-frame clones and leaves out a portion. This table has 2 million to 2.5 million clones, just over 90% appearing once. Naivety among CD8 cells was defined by CD45RO negativity and positive CCR7 selection, thereby excluding terminally differentiated effector memory CD45RA+ cells. Recent acute infections and vaccinations were absent in the healthy HIV-negative adult donors. V lost 0 bases, J lost 4 bases, and 10 bases lay in between. The V gene's germline CDR1 is MNHEY and CDR2 SMNVEV (reference sequence). The CDR3 has 14 amino acids.

The sample comprised naive CD8+ T cells from PBMCs. The chain carries TRBV27 and TRBJ2-7; D might be TRBD2 (6 bases). The sequence was collected from a man younger than 35 in good health. Some clones in this sample may be carry-over from other donors' samples. The CDR3 DNA is TGTGCCAGCAGTTTATCCGGGAGTAAGTACGAGCAGTACTTC. The encoded protein is CASSLSGSKYEQYF.